These 17 T cell receptor beta chains share one sample of origin, sequenced in a study of T cells in localized non-small cell lung cancer. Profiling relied on immunoSEQ multiplex PCR, and the TCRdb table lists in-frame clones only, not all of them. This sample has under 3,500 clones, with approximately 22% found just once. The source was lung tumor tissue, collected before any cancer treatment. These TCRs come from a woman aged 35 to 69 with stage I lung adenocarcinoma.

The J gene is TRBJ1-1, the V gene TRBV6-8, with D unresolved. The V gene lost 6 bases and the J gene lost 6 bases, with 14 bases spanning the gap. This CDR3 is built from 13 residues. Germline CDR1 MNHGY, CDR2 SAAAGT. DNA for the CDR3: TGTGCCAGCAGCCTCCAGGTTGTTGCTGAAGCTTTCTTT. Protein product: CASSLQVVAEAFF.

The chain is built from TRBV18 and TRBJ2-2; 8 bases agree with TRBD1. Germline CDR1 reads KGHSH; CDR2 reads LQKENI. Trimming took 3 bases from V and 5 from J; bases not matched to a gene: 11. The CDR3 covers 17 residues. The CDR3 loop reads CASSPFSGTGETGELFF. In DNA form, the CDR3 reads TGTGCCAGCTCACCGTTCTCCGGGACAGGAGAAACCGGGGAGCTGTTTTTT.

Only a few counts were recorded for this clone. V is TRBV11-3 and J is TRBJ1-6, with 7 bases identical to TRBD1. The germline V gene has CDR1 SGHNT and CDR2 YENEEA. This CDR3 contains 15 residues. V shed 2 bases, J shed 7 bases, and the junction held 5 bases outside the gene matches. CDR3 in DNA: TGTGCCAGCAGCTTAACAGGGACAGCAAATTCACCCCTCCACTTT. As protein: CASSLTGTANSPLHF.

This clone has a handful of counts. The chain uses TRBV15 and TRBJ1-6; D not resolved. This CDR3 has 15 residues. V shed 5 bases and J shed 10 bases, with 18 bases lying between them. Germline CDR1 is LNHNV and CDR2 is YYDKDF (reference sequence). As DNA, the CDR3 is TGTGCCACCAGCGAGAGCAGGACGCAAGGCTCACCCCTCCACTTT. Residues: CATSESRTQGSPLHF.

V gene TRBV9 combines with J gene TRBJ2-7, with a weak D call TRBD2 (5 bases). Trimming removed 5 bases at V and 5 bases at J, with 11 bases between. This CDR3 has 12 residues. The germline CDR1 and CDR2 sequences are SGDLS and YYNGEE. The CDR3 reads CASSGGRDEQYF. DNA for the CDR3: TGTGCCAGCAGTGGAGGTAGGGACGAGCAGTACTTC.

This clone is medium-sized in the sample. This chain links TRBV6-8 with TRBJ2-2, with D possibly matching TRBD1 (6 bases). The CDR3 totals 16 residues. V was shortened by 6 bases and J by 4 bases, with 18 bases between the two germline ends. The germline V gene encodes CDR1 MNHGY and CDR2 SAAAGT. The CDR3 DNA reads as TGTGCCAGCAGCCCCCTGCGACAGGAGATCACCGGGGAGCTGTTTTTT. It specifies CASSPLRQEITGELFF.

This chain uses TRBV9 with TRBJ2-2; D remains unclear. V lost 4 bases, J lost 5 bases, and 9 bases lay in between. The germline CDR1 and CDR2 sequences are SGDLS and YYNGEE. The CDR3 extends over 13 amino acids. The CDR3 spells CASSFRETGELFF. CDR3 sequence (DNA): TGTGCCAGCAGCTTCCGAGAAACCGGGGAGCTGTTTTTT.

The chain has TRBV6-8 and TRBJ2-7; the D gene is possibly TRBD2 (6 bases). CDR1 and CDR2 from the germline V gene are MNHGY and SAAAGT. The CDR3 spans 13 residues. V lost 6 bases and J lost 0, with 9 bases in between. CDR3 region: CASSGRGSYEQYF. For the CDR3, the DNA is TGTGCCAGCAGCGGGCGGGGCTCCTACGAGCAGTACTTC.

The sample holds a few counts of this clone. The CDR3 sequence: CASSEIGGFTGNTIYF. The CDR3 region has the DNA TGTGCCAGCAGTGAAATCGGGGGATTTACTGGAAACACCATATATTTT. J is TRBJ1-3 and V is TRBV25-1; perhaps TRBD1 as D (5 bases). The CDR3 extends over 16 amino acids. V dropped 2 bases and J dropped 2 bases, with 13 bases sitting between them. Germline assignment: CDR1 MGHDK and CDR2 SYGVNS. The full variable domain, completed using reference TRBV25-1 and TRBJ1-3, is EADIYQTPRYLVIGTGKKITLECSQTMGHDKMYWYQQDPGMELHLIHYSYGVNSTEKGDLSSESTVSRIRTEHFPLTLESARPSHTSQYLCASSEIGGFTGNTIYFGEGSWLTVV.

The chain combines TRBV2 with TRBJ1-4; D not resolved. Germline values: CDR1 SNHLY, CDR2 FYNNEI. The CDR3 consists of 16 residues. Trimming cost V 6 bases and J 3 bases, with 17 bases left between them. This CDR3 is CASRDPRSTANEKLFF. CDR3 DNA sequence: TGTGCCAGCAGGGACCCCCGGAGTACGGCTAATGAAAAACTGTTTTTT.

This clone showed up just a few times. This sequence joins TRBV11-3 and TRBJ2-7, with D tentatively TRBD1 or TRBD2 (7 bases each). Trimming cost V 5 bases and J 5 bases, with 19 bases left between them. This CDR3 contains 15 residues. Germline V CDR1 and CDR2: SGHNT, YENEEA. CDR3 residues: CASSPSRGGTHEQYF. The CDR3 region has the DNA TGTGCCAGCAGCCCCTCCAGGGGGGGCACCCACGAGCAGTACTTC. Full variable domain (missing parts from reference TRBV11-3 and TRBJ2-7): EAGVVQSPRYKIIEKKQPVAFWCNPISGHNTLYWYLQNLGQGPELLIRYENEEAVDDSQLPKDRFSAERLKGVDSTLKIQPAELGDSAVYLCASSPSRGGTHEQYFGPGTRLTVT.

This clone was recorded once. J is TRBJ2-2 and V is TRBV30; D assignment may be TRBD1 or TRBD2 (5 bases each). This CDR3 region has 14 residues. Per the germline V gene, CDR1 is GTSNPN and CDR2 is SVGIG (reference sequence). V was trimmed by 5 bases and J by 0 bases, leaving 10 bases between them. CDR3 in amino acids: CAWGTATNTGELFF. The CDR3 bases are TGTGCCTGGGGGACGGCAACGAACACCGGGGAGCTGTTTTTT. Variable domain in full (rest from reference TRBV30 and TRBJ2-2): SQTIHQWPATLVQPVGSPLSLECTVEGTSNPNLYWYRQAAGRGLQLLFYSVGIGQISSEVPQNLSASRPQDRQFILSSKKLLLSDSGFYLCAWGTATNTGELFFGEGSRLTVL.

This clone has just a few counts. The chain couples TRBV6-8 to TRBJ1-2, with D unclear. The CDR3 spans 13 residues. Trimming took 7 bases from V and 2 from J, leaving 11 bases between them. Per germline, CDR1 MNHGY and CDR2 SAAAGT. CDR3 sequence reads: CASIPSGNYGYTF. The CDR3, as DNA: TGTGCCAGCATCCCCTCGGGGAACTATGGCTACACCTTC.

The sample holds many counts of this clone. CDR3 protein: CASSQARGTIRPYGYTF. As DNA, the CDR3 is TGCGCCAGCAGCCAAGCTAGGGGGACTATAAGACCCTATGGCTACACCTTC. The chain links TRBV4-1 to TRBJ1-2, with D possibly being TRBD1 (6 bases). CDR3 length: 17 residues. Germline V gene data show CDR1 as MGHRA and CDR2 as YSYEKL. The V end was cut by 1 base, the J end by 4 bases, with 19 bases between.

This clone was counted at least ten times. The rearrangement uses TRBV11-3 and TRBJ2-3; D might be TRBD1 or TRBD2, each matching 5 bases. This CDR3 contains 15 residues. Trimming took off 7 bases at V and 2 bases at J, with 16 bases between the two ends. CDR1 SGHNT and CDR2 YENEEA come from the germline V gene. CDR3 nucleotides: TGTGCCAGCACCTCCGGGACGAGCAACACAGATACGCAGTATTTT. Translating it yields CASTSGTSNTDTQYF.

This clone was recorded a few times. The chain combines TRBV6-8 with TRBJ1-2; tentatively, D is TRBD1 (5 bases). The CDR3 length is 13 residues. V dropped 0 bases and J dropped 7 bases, with 9 bases sitting between them. Germline V gives CDR1 MNHGY, CDR2 SAAAGT. CDR3 protein: CASSYSRQGGYTF. The CDR3 region has the DNA TGTGCCAGCAGTTACTCGAGGCAGGGTGGCTACACCTTC.

The DNA for the CDR3 is TGTGCCAGCAGCCCCCGTTGGAACCAAGAGACCCAGTACTTC. This gives the protein CASSPRWNQETQYF. The chain combines TRBV11-3 with TRBJ2-5; D uncertain. The CDR3 is 14 residues long. Deletions cut 5 bases from V and 0 bases from J, with 10 bases between. The V gene's germline CDR1 is SGHNT and CDR2 YENEEA. Drawing the rest from reference TRBV11-3 and TRBJ2-5, the complete variable domain is EAGVVQSPRYKIIEKKQPVAFWCNPISGHNTLYWYLQNLGQGPELLIRYENEEAVDDSQLPKDRFSAERLKGVDSTLKIQPAELGDSAVYLCASSPRWNQETQYFGPGTRLLVL.